Described below is a single T cell receptor beta chain sequence and its context. Its antigen remains unidentified. It has no much larger one-base neighbor in the sample; base qualities were not kept. The CDR3 regions of human TCRbeta chains were analyzed by immunosequencing. The study's processing was this. Repertoire TCRs were matched against a reference library of SARS-CoV-2-specific TCRs generated with the MIRA antigen-specificity platform. Breadth meant the fraction of unique TCRs that were SARS-CoV-2-associated, whereas depth meant the fraction of total T cells that were SARS-CoV-2-associated. Using the MIRA data, each spike-specific TCR was assigned both to the spike region to which the TCR was reactive and to a CD4 or CD8 class. Log10-transformed breadth and depth values were compared by one-way ANOVA with Sidak's multiple comparisons tests. The clones in this table, taken by TCRdb from immuneACCESS, are in-frame only. Not every clone is retained; where verified, under half of the shortfall comes from an unresolved V gene, and the cause of the rest is unknown. The V and J calls and clone size were taken over from that table, and D and trimming were inferred from the DNA. The sample contains some 140,000 clones, around nine tenths of them found a single time. The top ten clones comprise 1.5% to 2% of the sample.

This entry comes from a study of T cell responses to AZD1222 COVID-19 vaccine (dated by TCRdb to the early 2020s). Regarding the complete study: AZD1222 recipients with second doses at about 4 weeks or about 12 weeks were pooled, because spike-specific TCR depth and breadth did not differ between schedules. A total of about 230 trial participants underwent TCR sequencing, of whom 207 received two doses of AZD1222 and about 25 received two doses of the MenACWY control vaccine. Trial participants were enrolled by age into subgroups of 18-55, 56-69 and 70-plus years, and around 150, 28 and 57 TCR-sequenced participants, respectively, were included in these subgroups.

The time point label, read with the paper, signifies: baseline before first vaccination. The vaccinee samples were drawn from two UK trials, COV001 and COV002, one of which was a single-blind randomized controlled phase 2/3 trial testing AZD1222 (ChAdOx1 nCoV-19) in healthy adults. For TCRbeta chain sequencing, PBMC samples from trial participants were taken at day 0 and at day 28 after the second dose. General study outcomes and caveats: The 56-69-year group was small, and its depth increase did not reach significance, likely because of low power. Reportedly, close to half of the unique spike-specific TCRs recognized epitopes lying outside the regions that are mutated in the B.1.351 and B.1.1.7 variants. Participants were mostly white British, with more females than males. The authors suggested clonal diversity may have been underestimated. Conclusions about previously exposed vaccinees were limited because only six or seven AZD1222 recipients were SARS-CoV-2 seropositive at baseline. After two AZD1222 doses, spike-specific TCR breadth and depth were significantly higher than at day 0 and than in MenACWY recipients. The whole spike protein was spanned by vaccine-associated CD4 TCRs, and dominant responses were seen in regions 160-218 and 743-854. Because no day 14 peak-response samples were available, repertoires were characterized only after the peak T cell response.

The germline V gene (reference sequence) gives CDR1 as DFQATT and CDR2 as SNEGSKA. From cysteine to phenylalanine, the CDR3 is 11 amino acids long. The entry retains the CDR3 DNA only, 33 bases that are in frame from base 1. The trim is 3 bases for V and 6 bases for J, with a gap of 5 bases between the germline ends. The sample consisted of peripheral blood, taken on day 0 of AZD1222 vaccination. Recombination connected TRBV20-1 to TRBJ2-2, with the D gene too uncertain to name. The receptor comes from an adult in good health. CDR3 loop: CSASFAGELFF. The DNA is TGCAGTGCTAGTTTCGCCGGGGAGCTGTTTTTT.